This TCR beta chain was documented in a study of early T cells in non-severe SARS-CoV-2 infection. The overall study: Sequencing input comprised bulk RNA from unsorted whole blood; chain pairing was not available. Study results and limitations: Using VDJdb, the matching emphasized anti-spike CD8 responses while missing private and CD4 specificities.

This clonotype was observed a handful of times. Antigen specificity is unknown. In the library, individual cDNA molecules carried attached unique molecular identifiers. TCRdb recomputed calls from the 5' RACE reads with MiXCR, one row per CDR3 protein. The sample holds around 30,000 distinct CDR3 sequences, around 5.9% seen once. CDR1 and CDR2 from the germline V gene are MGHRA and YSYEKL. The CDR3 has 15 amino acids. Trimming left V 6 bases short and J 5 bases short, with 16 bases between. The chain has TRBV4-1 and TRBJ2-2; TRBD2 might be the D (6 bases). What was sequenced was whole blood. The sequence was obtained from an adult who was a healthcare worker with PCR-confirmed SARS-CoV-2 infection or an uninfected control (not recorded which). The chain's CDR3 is CASRPGTWSTGELFF. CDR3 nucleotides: TGCGCCAGCAGGCCCGGGACTTGGAGTACCGGGGAGCTGTTTTTT.